This T cell receptor beta chain was sequenced for a study of prognosis after radiotherapy for stage I lung cancer. Whole-study context: A few patients had oligometastatic NSCLC after surgical resection of the primary tumor, and roughly 14 had newly diagnosed primary stage I lung tumors.

The CDR3 contains 14 residues. Unmatched junction bases numbered 6, after V lost 5 bases and J lost 0 bases. CDR1 and CDR2 (germline): GTSNPN, SVGIG (reference sequence). By two-round multiplex PCR, the TCR beta CDR3 was amplified from genomic DNA. During first-round PCR, primers specific to each TRBV and TRBJ gene were used. MiXCR, applied by TCRdb to the multiplex PCR reads, yields one record per CDR3 protein. Of about 31,000 distinct CDR3 sequences listed, around 43% are singletons. The TCR originated in a donor aged 50 or older with non-small cell lung cancer. The V call is TRBV30, the J call TRBJ1-2; TRBD1 matches 7 bases. The material was PBMCs, obtained before or after stereotactic body radiation therapy (not recorded which). In nucleotides, the CDR3 is TGTGCCTGGGGCGGGACAGCAGCTAACTATGGCTACACCTTC. Protein: CAWGGTAANYGYTF.